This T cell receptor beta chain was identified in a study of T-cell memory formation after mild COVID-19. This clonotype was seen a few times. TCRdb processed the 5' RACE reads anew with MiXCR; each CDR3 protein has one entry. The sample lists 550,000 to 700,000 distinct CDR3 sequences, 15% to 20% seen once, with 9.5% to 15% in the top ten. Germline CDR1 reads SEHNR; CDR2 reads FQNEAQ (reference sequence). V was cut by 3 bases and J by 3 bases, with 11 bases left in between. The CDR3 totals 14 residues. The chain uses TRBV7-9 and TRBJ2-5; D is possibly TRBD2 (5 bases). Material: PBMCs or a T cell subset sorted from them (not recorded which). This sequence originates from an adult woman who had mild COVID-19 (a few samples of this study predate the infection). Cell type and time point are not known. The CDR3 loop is CASSFRGLEETQYF. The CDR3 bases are TGTGCCAGCAGCTTTAGAGGACTCGAAGAGACCCAGTACTTC. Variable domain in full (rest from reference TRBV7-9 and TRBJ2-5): DTGVSQNPRHKITKRGQNVTFRCDPISEHNRLYWYRQTLGQGPEFLTYFQNEAQLEKSRLLSDRFSAERPKGSFSTLEIQRTEQGDSAMYLCASSFRGLEETQYFGPGTRLLVL.